These T cell receptor beta chains were read from a single sample in a study of cytomegalovirus exposure and HLA in healthy donors. The data were produced by immunoSEQ multiplex PCR, yet TCRdb's version contains in-frame clones alone and is incomplete. The sample includes around 200,000 clones, about 81% of them seen just once. Sequenced sample: PBMCs. Source of these receptors: a woman aged 18 to 35 in good health and CMV-seronegative. CDR3s include the opening cysteine and the closing phenylalanine or tryptophan. The D gene is left open where the match is weak. Clone size is not always given. Where it is, it says once, few, many or a class for expanded clones.

D gene	V gene	clone size	J gene	CDR3 protein	CDR3 DNA
NA	TRBV19	NA	TRBJ2-1	CASKGDGVLYNEQFF	TGTGCCAGTAAGGGGGACGGGGTCCTCTACAATGAGCAGTTCTTC
TRBD2	TRBV6-4	NA	TRBJ2-3	CASSVTLAGEADTQYF	TGTGCCAGCAGCGTTACCCTAGCGGGAGAGGCAGATACGCAGTATTTT
TRBD2	TRBV19	few	TRBJ2-5	CASSPERGYLETQYF	TGTGCCAGTTCGCCGGAGCGGGGGTATCTAGAGACCCAGTACTTC
NA	TRBV7-6	NA	TRBJ1-5	CASSLVSNQPQHF	TGTGCCAGCAGCCTCGTTAGCAATCAGCCCCAGCATTTT
NA	TRBV5-4	NA	TRBJ1-1	CASSLFGENTEAFF	TGTGCCAGCAGCTTGTTCGGGGAGAACACTGAAGCTTTCTTT
TRBD2	TRBV10-3	NA	TRBJ2-5	CAISEGTSGRKNVYQETQYF	TGTGCCATCAGTGAAGGGACTAGCGGGAGAAAGAATGTGTACCAAGAGACCCAGTACTTC
NA	TRBV2	NA	TRBJ2-7	CASSEPAGATYEQYF	TGTGCCAGCAGTGAACCGGCAGGGGCAACCTACGAGCAGTACTTC
TRBD2	TRBV27	NA	TRBJ2-1	CASSTSGVYMVNEQFF	TGTGCCAGCAGCACTAGCGGTGTTTATATGGTCAATGAGCAGTTCTTC
TRBD1	TRBV6-1	NA	TRBJ1-5	CASNPQGLSNQPQHF	TGTGCCAGCAATCCACAGGGGTTGAGCAATCAGCCCCAGCATTTT
NA	TRBV7-2	NA	TRBJ2-2	CASTAVRSGELFF	TGTGCCAGTACCGCGGTTCGGAGCGGGGAGCTGTTTTTT
NA	TRBV10-3	once	TRBJ1-6	CAIRGLPELFLHF	TGTGCCATCAGGGGACTGCCGGAGTTATTCCTCCACTTT
NA	TRBV6-1	NA	TRBJ1-1	CASSDLFGSNTEAFF	TGTGCCAGCAGTGATCTCTTCGGGAGCAACACTGAAGCTTTCTTT
TRBD1	TRBV6-1	few	TRBJ2-7	CASSEGTGIYEQYF	TGTGCCAGCAGTGAAGGGACAGGGATCTACGAGCAGTACTTC
NA	TRBV5-6	NA	TRBJ1-2	CASSLGTQPVYGYTF	TGTGCCAGCAGCTTGGGTACACAGCCAGTCTATGGCTACACCTTC
NA	TRBV10-2	NA	TRBJ1-6	CASSQQGNSPLHF	TGCGCCAGCAGTCAACAGGGAAATTCACCCCTCCACTTT
NA	TRBV9	NA	TRBJ1-2	CASSVVPGSIHGYTF	TGTGCCAGCAGCGTAGTACCAGGGTCGATACATGGCTACACCTTC
NA	TRBV15	NA	TRBJ1-3	CATSRGDSFSGNTIYF	TGTGCCACCAGCAGAGGTGACAGCTTCTCTGGAAACACCATATATTTT
TRBD1	TRBV6-1	NA	TRBJ1-2	CASSSNRGNNYGYTF	TGTGCCAGCAGTTCCAACAGGGGGAACAACTATGGCTACACCTTC
TRBD1	TRBV19	NA	TRBJ1-1	CASSPQGVGTEAFF	TGTGCCAGTAGTCCGCAGGGGGTCGGCACTGAAGCTTTCTTT
NA	TRBV11-2	NA	TRBJ1-2	CASSLGGDGYGYTF	TGTGCCAGCAGCCTCGGAGGGGACGGCTATGGCTACACCTTC
NA	TRBV6-5	NA	TRBJ2-7	CASRVGGEQYF	TGTGCCAGCAGGGTGGGGGGCGAGCAGTACTTC
NA	TRBV19	NA	TRBJ1-2	CACNNRGLANYGYTF	TGTGCCTGCAACAATCGAGGCCTTGCTAACTATGGCTACACCTTC
NA	TRBV14	NA	TRBJ1-1	CASSLLGPLMNTEAFF	TGTGCCAGCAGCCTGCTGGGGCCCCTCATGAACACTGAAGCTTTCTTT
TRBD2	TRBV6-1	NA	TRBJ2-5	CASSGGTRRTQYF	TGTGCCAGCAGCGGGGGGACCAGGCGGACCCAGTACTTC
NA	TRBV18	NA	TRBJ2-7	CASSPPGRTAPYEQYF	TGTGCCAGCTCACCACCGGGGCGAACAGCCCCCTACGAGCAGTACTTC
TRBD2	TRBV7-2	NA	TRBJ2-2	CASSLSSGGANTGELFF	TGTGCCAGCAGCTTAAGTAGCGGGGGGGCCAACACCGGGGAGCTGTTTTTT
TRBD2	TRBV6-6	NA	TRBJ2-3	CASGLAGDTDTQYF	TGTGCCAGCGGACTAGCGGGGGACACAGATACGCAGTATTTT
NA	TRBV19	NA	TRBJ2-7	CASSKRASLNEQYF	TGTGCCAGTAGCAAGAGGGCTAGCTTGAACGAGCAGTACTTC
NA	TRBV28	NA	TRBJ2-7	CASSFSTGEPRAYEQYF	TGTGCCAGCAGTTTCTCAACCGGGGAGCCTCGCGCCTACGAGCAGTACTTC
TRBD2	TRBV2	NA	TRBJ2-3	CASRTSGRPDTQYF	TGTGCCAGCAGGACTAGCGGGAGGCCAGATACGCAGTATTTT
NA	TRBV5-6	NA	TRBJ2-7	CASSTKRTYEQYF	TGTGCCAGCTCGACTAAAAGGACTTACGAGCAGTACTTC
NA	TRBV6-6	few	TRBJ1-4	CASSRGRTNEKLFF	TGTGCCAGCAGCCGCGGGCGGACTAATGAAAAACTGTTTTTT
NA	TRBV7-9	NA	TRBJ1-5	CASSLGGFGVNQPQHF	TGTGCCAGCAGCTTAGGAGGGTTTGGGGTTAATCAGCCCCAGCATTTT
TRBD2	TRBV2	NA	TRBJ2-1	CANIPLSASGPRNEQFF	TGTGCCAACATCCCCCTCTCCGCTAGCGGACCAAGAAATGAGCAGTTCTTC
TRBD1	TRBV7-9	NA	TRBJ2-2	CASSPRDRANTGELFF	TGTGCCAGCAGCCCGCGGGACAGGGCAAACACCGGGGAGCTGTTTTTT
TRBD1	TRBV15	NA	TRBJ2-7	CATSRDRGGSYEQYF	TGTGCCACCAGCAGGGACAGGGGGGGATCCTACGAGCAGTACTTC
NA	TRBV19	NA	TRBJ1-2	CASSSTAYGYTF	TGTGCCAGTAGTTCGACAGCGTATGGCTACACCTTC
NA	TRBV11-1	once	TRBJ2-1	CASSGRTDTRNEQFF	TGTGCCAGCAGCGGTCGAACAGACACACGCAATGAGCAGTTCTTC
TRBD1	TRBV19	NA	TRBJ1-2	CASSIPQDRGVHGYTF	TGTGCCAGTAGTATTCCCCAGGACAGGGGTGTCCATGGCTACACCTTC
TRBD1	TRBV7-9	NA	TRBJ2-7	CASTPTGDEQYF	TGTGCCAGCACCCCGACAGGGGATGAGCAGTACTTC
NA	TRBV6-1	NA	TRBJ2-7	CASPKTGVVSYEQYF	TGTGCCAGCCCAAAAACGGGAGTAGTCTCCTACGAGCAGTACTTC
TRBD1	TRBV29-1	NA	TRBJ1-2	CSVEESGGAGYTF	TGCAGCGTTGAAGAATCAGGGGGCGCGGGCTACACCTTC
TRBD1	TRBV28	NA	TRBJ1-5	CASSELMSSQGHQPQHF	TGTGCCAGCAGCGAATTAATGTCCTCACAGGGGCATCAGCCCCAGCATTTT
TRBD2	TRBV5-1	NA	TRBJ2-7	CASSLALAGDYEQYF	TGCGCCAGCAGCTTGGCGCTAGCGGGGGACTACGAGCAGTACTTC
NA	TRBV4-2	once	TRBJ1-2	CASSQGRGIYGYTF	TGTGCCAGCAGCCAAGGGCGGGGGATCTATGGCTACACCTTC
TRBD2	TRBV27	NA	TRBJ2-1	CASSPNGVTTSVIGNEQFF	TGTGCCAGCAGTCCCAACGGGGTTACTACTAGCGTCATCGGCAATGAGCAGTTCTTC
NA	TRBV5-1	NA	TRBJ1-1	CASSWTGNEYTEAFF	TGCGCCAGCAGCTGGACGGGGAATGAGTACACTGAAGCTTTCTTT
NA	TRBV7-9	NA	TRBJ2-5	CASSKTDHQETQYF	TGTGCCAGCAGCAAGACAGACCATCAAGAGACCCAGTACTTC
TRBD1	TRBV6-5	NA	TRBJ2-1	CASSPGTGAYNEQFF	TGTGCCAGCAGTCCCGGGACAGGAGCCTACAATGAGCAGTTCTTC
NA	TRBV28	NA	TRBJ2-1	CASSLGREQFF	TGTGCCAGCAGCCTGGGCCGGGAGCAGTTCTTC
NA	TRBV7-9	NA	TRBJ1-2	CASSDNAEYGYTF	TGTGCCAGCAGTGACAACGCCGAATATGGCTACACCTTC
NA	TRBV5-8	NA	TRBJ2-2	CASSTTPGELFF	TGTGCCAGCAGCACAACCCCCGGGGAGCTGTTTTTT
TRBD1	TRBV10-1	NA	TRBJ1-6	CASSESGTGGRSPLHF	TGCGCCAGCAGTGAGTCCGGGACAGGGGGACGCTCACCCCTCCACTTT
TRBD1	TRBV27	NA	TRBJ1-5	CASSPGTGNQPQHF	TGTGCCAGCAGTCCCGGGACAGGGAATCAGCCCCAGCATTTT
NA	TRBV6-5	NA	TRBJ2-1	CASSYSVDSSYNEQFF	TGTGCCAGCAGTTACTCAGTGGACAGCTCCTACAATGAGCAGTTCTTC